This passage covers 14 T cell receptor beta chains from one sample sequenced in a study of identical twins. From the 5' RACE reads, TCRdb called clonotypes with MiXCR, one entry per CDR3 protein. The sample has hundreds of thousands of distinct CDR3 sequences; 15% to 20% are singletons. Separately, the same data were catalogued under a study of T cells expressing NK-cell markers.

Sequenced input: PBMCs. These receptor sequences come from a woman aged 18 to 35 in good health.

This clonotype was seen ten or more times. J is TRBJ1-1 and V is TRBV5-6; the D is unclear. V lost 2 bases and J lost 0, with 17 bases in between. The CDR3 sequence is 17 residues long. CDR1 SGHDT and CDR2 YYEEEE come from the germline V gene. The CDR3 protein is CASSFSPQAAMNTEAFF. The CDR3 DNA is TGTGCCAGCAGCTTTTCCCCCCAGGCAGCTATGAACACTGAAGCTTTCTTT.

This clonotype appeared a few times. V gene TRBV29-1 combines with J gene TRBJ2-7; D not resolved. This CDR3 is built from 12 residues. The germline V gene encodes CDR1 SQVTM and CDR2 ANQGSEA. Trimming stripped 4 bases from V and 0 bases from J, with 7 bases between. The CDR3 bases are TGCAGCGTTGTCCCCAGCTCCTACGAGCAGTACTTC. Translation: CSVVPSSYEQYF.

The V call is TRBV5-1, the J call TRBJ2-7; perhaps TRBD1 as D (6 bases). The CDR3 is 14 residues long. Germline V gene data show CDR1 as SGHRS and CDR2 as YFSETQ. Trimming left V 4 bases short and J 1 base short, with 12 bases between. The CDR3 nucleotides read TGCGCCAGCAGCACCTGGACAGATTCCTACGAGCAGTACTTC. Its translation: CASSTWTDSYEQYF.

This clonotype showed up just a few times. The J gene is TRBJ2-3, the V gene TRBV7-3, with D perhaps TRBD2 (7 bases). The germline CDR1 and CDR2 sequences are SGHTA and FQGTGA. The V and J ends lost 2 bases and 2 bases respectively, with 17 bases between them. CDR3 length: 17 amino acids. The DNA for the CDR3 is TGTGCCAGCAGCTTATATTTCTCTGGGGGGGCCACAGATACGCAGTATTTT. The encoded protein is CASSLYFSGGATDTQYF.

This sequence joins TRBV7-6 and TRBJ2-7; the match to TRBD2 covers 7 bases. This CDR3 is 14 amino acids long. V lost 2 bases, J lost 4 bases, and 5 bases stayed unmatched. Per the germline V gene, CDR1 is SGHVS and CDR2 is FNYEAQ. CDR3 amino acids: CASSLSGEAYEQYF. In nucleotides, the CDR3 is TGTGCCAGCAGCTTAAGCGGGGAGGCTTACGAGCAGTACTTC.

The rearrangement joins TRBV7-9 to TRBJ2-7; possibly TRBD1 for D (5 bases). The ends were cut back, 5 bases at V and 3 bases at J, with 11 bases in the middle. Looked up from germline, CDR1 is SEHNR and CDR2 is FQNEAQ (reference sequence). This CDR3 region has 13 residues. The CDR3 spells CASSLTEHYEQYF. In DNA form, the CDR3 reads TGTGCCAGCAGCCTGACAGAACACTACGAGCAGTACTTC.

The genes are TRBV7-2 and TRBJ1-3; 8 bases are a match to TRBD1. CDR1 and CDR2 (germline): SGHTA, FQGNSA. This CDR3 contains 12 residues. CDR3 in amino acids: CGTGPSGNTIYF. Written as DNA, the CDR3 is TGTGGGACAGGGCCCTCTGGAAACACCATATATTTT.

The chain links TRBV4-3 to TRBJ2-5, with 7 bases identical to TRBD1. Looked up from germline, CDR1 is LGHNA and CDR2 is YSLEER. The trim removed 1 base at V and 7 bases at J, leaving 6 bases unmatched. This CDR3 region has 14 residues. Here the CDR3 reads CASSQGGTDGTQYF. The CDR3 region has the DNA TGCGCCAGCAGCCAAGGAGGGACAGACGGGACCCAGTACTTC.

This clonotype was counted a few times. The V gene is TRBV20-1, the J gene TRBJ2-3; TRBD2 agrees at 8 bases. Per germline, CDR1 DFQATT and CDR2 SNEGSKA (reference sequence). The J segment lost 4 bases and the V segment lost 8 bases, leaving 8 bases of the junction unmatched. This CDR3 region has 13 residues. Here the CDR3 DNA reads TGCAGTAAAGCGGGAGAATTGTCAGATACGCAGTATTTT. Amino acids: CSKAGELSDTQYF.

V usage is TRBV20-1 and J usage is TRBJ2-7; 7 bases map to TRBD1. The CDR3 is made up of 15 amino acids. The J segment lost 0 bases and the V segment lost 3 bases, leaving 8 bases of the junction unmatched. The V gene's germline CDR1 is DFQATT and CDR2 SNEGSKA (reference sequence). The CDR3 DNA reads TGCAGTGCTAGTTCAGGGGACAGTGGCTCCTACGAGCAGTACTTC. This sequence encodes CSASSGDSGSYEQYF.

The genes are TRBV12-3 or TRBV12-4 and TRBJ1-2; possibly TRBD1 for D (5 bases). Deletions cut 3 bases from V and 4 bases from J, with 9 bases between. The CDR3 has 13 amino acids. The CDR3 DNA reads TGTGCCAGCAGTTTTTCACAGGTCTATGGCTACACCTTC. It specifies CASSFSQVYGYTF.

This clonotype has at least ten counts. CDR3 DNA sequence: TGCAGCGCCTCCTATACAGGGTACGGCGAGCAGTACTTC. This sequence encodes CSASYTGYGEQYF. This chain joins TRBV29-1 and TRBJ2-7; maybe TRBD1 (6 bases). The CDR3 runs 13 residues. V shed 7 bases and J shed 6 bases, with 19 bases lying between them. CDR1 SQVTM and CDR2 ANQGSEA come from the germline V gene.

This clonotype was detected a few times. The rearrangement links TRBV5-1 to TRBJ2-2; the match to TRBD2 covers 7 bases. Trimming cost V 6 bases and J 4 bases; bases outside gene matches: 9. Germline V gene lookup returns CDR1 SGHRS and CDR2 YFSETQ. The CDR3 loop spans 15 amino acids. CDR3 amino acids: CASKETSIRTGELFF. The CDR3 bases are TGCGCCAGCAAGGAGACTAGCATTCGCACCGGGGAGCTGTTTTTT.

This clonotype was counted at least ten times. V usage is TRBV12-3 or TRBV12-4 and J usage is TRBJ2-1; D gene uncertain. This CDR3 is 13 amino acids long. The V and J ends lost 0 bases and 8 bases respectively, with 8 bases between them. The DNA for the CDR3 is TGTGCCAGCAGTTTAGCGTCCGTCCATGAGCAGTTCTTC. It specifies CASSLASVHEQFF.